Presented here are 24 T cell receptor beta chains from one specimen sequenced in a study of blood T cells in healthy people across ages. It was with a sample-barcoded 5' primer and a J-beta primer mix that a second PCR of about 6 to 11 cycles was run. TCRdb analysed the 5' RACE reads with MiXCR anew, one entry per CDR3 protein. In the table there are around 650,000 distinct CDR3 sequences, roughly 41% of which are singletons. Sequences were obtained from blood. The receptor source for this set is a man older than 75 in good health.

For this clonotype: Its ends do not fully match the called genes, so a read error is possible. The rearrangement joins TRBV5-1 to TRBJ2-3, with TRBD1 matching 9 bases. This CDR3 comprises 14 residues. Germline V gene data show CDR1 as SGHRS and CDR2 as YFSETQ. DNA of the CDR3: TGCGCCAACAGCTGGGGACAGGGAACAGATACGCAGTATTTT. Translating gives CANSWGQGTDTQYF.

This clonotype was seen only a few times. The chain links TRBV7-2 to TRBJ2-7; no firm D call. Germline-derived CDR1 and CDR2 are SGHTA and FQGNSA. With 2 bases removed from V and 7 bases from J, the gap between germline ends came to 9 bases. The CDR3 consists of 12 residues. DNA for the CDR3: TGTGCCAGCAGCTTAACGGGCCGGGAGCAGTACTTC. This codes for CASSLTGREQYF.

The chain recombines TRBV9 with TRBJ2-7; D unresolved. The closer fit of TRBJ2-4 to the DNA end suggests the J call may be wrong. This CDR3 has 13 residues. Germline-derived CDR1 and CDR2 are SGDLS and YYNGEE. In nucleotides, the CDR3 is TGTGCCAGCAGCGGGACGGCCCGAAACATTCAGTACTTC. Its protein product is CASSGTARNIQYF.

DNA of the CDR3: TGCGCCAGCAGCCCCCAGACAGCCAATAATTCACCCCTCCACTTT. Protein: CASSPQTANNSPLHF. This rearrangement joins TRBV4-1 to TRBJ1-6; D is perhaps TRBD1 (5 bases). The CDR3 sequence is 15 residues long. Germline V CDR1 and CDR2: MGHRA, YSYEKL. Trimming shortened V by 4 bases and J by 5 bases, and 12 bases separated the two germline ends.

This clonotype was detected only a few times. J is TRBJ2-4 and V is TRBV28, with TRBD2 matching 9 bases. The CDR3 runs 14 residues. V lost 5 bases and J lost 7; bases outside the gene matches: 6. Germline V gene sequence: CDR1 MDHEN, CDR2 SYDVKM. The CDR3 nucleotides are TGTGCCAGCAGTAGGGGCGGGAGGGCGAACATTCAGTACTTC. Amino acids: CASSRGGRANIQYF.

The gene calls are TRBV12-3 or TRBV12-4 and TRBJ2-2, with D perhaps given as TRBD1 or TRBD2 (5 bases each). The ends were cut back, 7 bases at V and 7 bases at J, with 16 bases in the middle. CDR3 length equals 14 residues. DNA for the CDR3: TGTGCCAGCACCCCGAGGGGTGATCACGGGGAGCTGTTTTTT. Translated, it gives CASTPRGDHGELFF.

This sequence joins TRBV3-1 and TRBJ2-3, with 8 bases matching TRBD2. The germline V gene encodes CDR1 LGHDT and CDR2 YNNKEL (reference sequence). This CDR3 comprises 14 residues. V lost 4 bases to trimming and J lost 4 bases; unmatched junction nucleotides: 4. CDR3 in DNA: TGTGCCAGCAGCCCAGAAGCGGGGGCAGATACGCAGTATTTT. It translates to CASSPEAGADTQYF.

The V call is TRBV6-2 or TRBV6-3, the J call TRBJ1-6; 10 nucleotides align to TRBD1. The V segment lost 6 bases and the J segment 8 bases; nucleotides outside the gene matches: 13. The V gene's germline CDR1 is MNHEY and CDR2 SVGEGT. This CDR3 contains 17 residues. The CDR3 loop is CASRSRMTGGLDSPLHF. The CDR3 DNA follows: TGTGCCAGCAGATCAAGAATGACAGGGGGCTTAGATTCACCCCTCCACTTT.

The CDR3 is CSASLPLAGGYNEQYF. As DNA, the CDR3 is TGCAGTGCTAGCCTACCACTAGCGGGAGGCTACAATGAGCAGTACTTC. The chain is built from TRBV20-1 and TRBJ2-5; the match to TRBD2 covers 12 bases. The junction had 16 bases not matched to a gene; V was cut back by 3 bases and J by 11 bases. The CDR3 spans 16 residues. Germline assignment: CDR1 DFQATT and CDR2 SNEGSKA (reference sequence).

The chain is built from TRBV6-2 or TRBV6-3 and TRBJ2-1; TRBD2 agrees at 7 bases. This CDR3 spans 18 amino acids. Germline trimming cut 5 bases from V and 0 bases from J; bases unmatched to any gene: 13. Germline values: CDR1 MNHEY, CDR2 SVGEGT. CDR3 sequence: CASSNYPLGGSSYNEQFF. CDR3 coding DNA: TGTGCCAGCAGTAACTACCCATTGGGGGGGAGCTCCTACAATGAGCAGTTCTTC.

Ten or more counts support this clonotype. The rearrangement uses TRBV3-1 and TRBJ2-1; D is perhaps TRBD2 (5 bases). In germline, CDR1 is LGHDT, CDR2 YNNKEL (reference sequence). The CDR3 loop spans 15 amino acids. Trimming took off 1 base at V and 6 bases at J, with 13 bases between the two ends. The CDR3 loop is CASSQGSGFANEQFF. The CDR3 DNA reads TGTGCCAGCAGCCAAGGATCGGGGTTTGCCAATGAGCAGTTCTTC.

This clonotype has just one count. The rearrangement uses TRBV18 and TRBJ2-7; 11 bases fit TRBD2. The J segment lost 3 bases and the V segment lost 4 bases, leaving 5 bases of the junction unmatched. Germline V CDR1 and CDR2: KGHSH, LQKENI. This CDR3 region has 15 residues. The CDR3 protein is CASSLGSGRVYEQYF. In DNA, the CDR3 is TGTGCCAGCTCACTGGGTAGCGGGAGGGTCTACGAGCAGTACTTC.

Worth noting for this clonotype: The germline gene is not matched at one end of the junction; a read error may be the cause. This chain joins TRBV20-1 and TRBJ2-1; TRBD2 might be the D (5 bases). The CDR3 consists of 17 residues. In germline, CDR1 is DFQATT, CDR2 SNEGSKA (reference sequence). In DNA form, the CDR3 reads TGCAGTGCCGGGCTAGCAGCCGGAGTTGGGTCCTGCAATGAGCAGTTCTTC. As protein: CSAGLAAGVGSCNEQFF.

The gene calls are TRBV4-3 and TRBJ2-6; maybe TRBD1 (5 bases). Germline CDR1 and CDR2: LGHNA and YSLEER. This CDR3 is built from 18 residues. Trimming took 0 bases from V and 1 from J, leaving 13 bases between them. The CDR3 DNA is TGCGCCAGCAGCCAAGATCGTCGACAGACGTCTGGGGCCAACGTCCTGACTTTC. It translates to CASSQDRRQTSGANVLTF.

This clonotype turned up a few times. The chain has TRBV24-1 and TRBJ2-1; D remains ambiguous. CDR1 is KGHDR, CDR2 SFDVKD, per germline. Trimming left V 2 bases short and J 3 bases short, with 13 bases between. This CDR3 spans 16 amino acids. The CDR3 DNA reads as TGTGCCACCAGTGATTCCCTAGTGGGAATCTACAATGAGCAGTTCTTC. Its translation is CATSDSLVGIYNEQFF.

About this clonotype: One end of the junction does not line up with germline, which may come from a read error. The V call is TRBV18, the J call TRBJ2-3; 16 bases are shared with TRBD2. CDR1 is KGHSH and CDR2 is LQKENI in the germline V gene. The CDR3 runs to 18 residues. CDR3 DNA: TGCGCCAGCTCACCACCGGGGACTAGCGGGAGGGCCACAGATACGCAGTATTTT. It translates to CASSPPGTSGRATDTQYF.

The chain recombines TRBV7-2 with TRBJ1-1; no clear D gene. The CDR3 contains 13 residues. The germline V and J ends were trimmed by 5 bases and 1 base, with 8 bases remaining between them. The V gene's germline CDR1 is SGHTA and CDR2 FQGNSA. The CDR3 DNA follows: TGTGCCAGCAGCGGGGTCCGGAACACTGAAGCTTTCTTT. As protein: CASSGVRNTEAFF.

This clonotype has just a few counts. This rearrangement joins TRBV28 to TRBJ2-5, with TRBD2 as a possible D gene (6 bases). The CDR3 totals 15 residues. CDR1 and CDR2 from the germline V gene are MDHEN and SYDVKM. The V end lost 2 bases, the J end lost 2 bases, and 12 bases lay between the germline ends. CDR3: CASSLGGRQQETQYF. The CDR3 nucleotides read TGTGCCAGCAGTTTAGGAGGGAGGCAACAAGAGACCCAGTACTTC. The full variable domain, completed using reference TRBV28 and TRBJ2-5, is DVKVTQSSRYLVKRTGEKVFLECVQDMDHENMFWYRQDPGLGLRLIYFSYDVKMKEKGDIPEGYSVSREKKERFSLILESASTNQTSMYLCASSLGGRQQETQYFGPGTRLLVL.

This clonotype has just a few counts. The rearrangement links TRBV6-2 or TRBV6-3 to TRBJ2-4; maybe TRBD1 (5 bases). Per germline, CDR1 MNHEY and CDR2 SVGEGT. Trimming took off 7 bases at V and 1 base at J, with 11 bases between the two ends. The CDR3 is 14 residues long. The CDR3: CASNGHLAKNIQYF. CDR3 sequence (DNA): TGTGCCAGCAATGGACACCTCGCCAAAAACATTCAGTACTTC.

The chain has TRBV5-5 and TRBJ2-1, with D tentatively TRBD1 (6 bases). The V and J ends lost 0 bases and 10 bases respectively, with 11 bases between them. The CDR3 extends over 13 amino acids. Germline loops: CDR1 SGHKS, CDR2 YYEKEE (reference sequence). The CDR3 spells CASSLAEGTEQFF. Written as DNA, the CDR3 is TGTGCCAGCAGCTTGGCCGAAGGGACAGAGCAGTTCTTC.

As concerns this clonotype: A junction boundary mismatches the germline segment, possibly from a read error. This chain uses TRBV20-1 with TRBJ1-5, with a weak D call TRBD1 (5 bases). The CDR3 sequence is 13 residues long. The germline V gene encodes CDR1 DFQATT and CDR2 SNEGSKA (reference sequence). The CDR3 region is CSATQASSQPQHF. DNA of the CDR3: TGCAGTGCCACACAGGCTAGCAGTCAGCCCCAGCATTTT.

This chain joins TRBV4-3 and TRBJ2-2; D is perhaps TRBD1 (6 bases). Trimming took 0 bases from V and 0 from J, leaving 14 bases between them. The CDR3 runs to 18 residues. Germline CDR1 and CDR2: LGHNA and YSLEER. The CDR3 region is CASSQDLSPGANTGELFF. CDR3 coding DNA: TGCGCCAGCAGCCAAGATTTATCCCCAGGGGCGAACACCGGGGAGCTGTTTTTT.

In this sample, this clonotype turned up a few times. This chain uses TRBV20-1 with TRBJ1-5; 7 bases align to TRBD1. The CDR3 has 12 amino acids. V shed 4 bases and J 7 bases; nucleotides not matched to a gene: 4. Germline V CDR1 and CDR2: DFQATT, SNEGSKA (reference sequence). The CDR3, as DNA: TGCAGTGCTACCACAGGGGACCAGCCCCAGCATTTT. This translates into CSATTGDQPQHF.

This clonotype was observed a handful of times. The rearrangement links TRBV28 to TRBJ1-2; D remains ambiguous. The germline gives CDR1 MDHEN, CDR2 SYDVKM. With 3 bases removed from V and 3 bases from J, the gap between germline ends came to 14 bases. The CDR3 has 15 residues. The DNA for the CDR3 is TGTGCCAGCAGTTTTTTCGGTCCGGACTACTATGGCTACACCTTC. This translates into CASSFFGPDYYGYTF.